The clone carrying this T cell receptor beta chain was counted ten times or more. Its antigen is undetermined. The data originate from a study of regulatory T cells in long-lasting Graves disease. Study-level findings and limits: Persistent disease was characterized by preferential usage of TRBV28, TRBJ1-2 and TRBJ2-5.

The CDR3 is 13 amino acids. CDR1 is DFQATT and CDR2 is SNEGSKA in the germline V gene (reference sequence). Deletions cut 3 bases from V and 1 base from J, with 9 bases between. As for time point: newly diagnosed GD, antithyroid drugs for less than 3 months. The TCR library was prepared using RNA isolated from PBMCs. Peripheral blood, nine milliliters of it, was drawn into EDTA tubes. To make TCR beta libraries, researchers used iRepertoire HTBI primers and Arm-PCR of CDR3 regions. Each CDR3 protein is one row after TCRdb ran MiXCR on the multiplex PCR reads. The sample records 400,000 to 550,000 distinct CDR3 sequences, under 15% being singletons. These data are also associated with another study on T cells in Graves' hyperthyroidism and ophthalmopathy. That source notes: Among thyroid clonotypes expanded above 0.001, most also appeared in blood.

This specimen was peripheral blood mononuclear cells (PBMCs), taken at new diagnosis, from a patient treated with antithyroid drugs. The gene calls are TRBV20-1 and TRBJ1-1; unclear D gene. This clonotype originated in a woman in her thirties with Graves disease. The CDR3 nucleotides read TGCAGTGCTAGTCTACAGCCGAACACTGAAGCTTTCTTT. Translated, it gives CSASLQPNTEAFF.